This T cell receptor (beta chain) was profiled in a study of tumor-infiltrating lymphocytes in oesophageal squamous cell carcinoma. From the PCR reads, TCRdb called clonotypes with MiXCR, one entry per CDR3 protein. This sample has about 12,000 distinct CDR3 sequences; roughly half occur once, and the top ten carry around 25%. The CDR3 has 14 amino acids. In germline, CDR1 is MDHEN, CDR2 SYDVKM. As concerns this clonotype: The conserved phenylalanine or tryptophan normally closing the CDR3 is absent here, so this likely arose from a read error.

The chain links TRBV28 to TRBJ2-5, with D possibly TRBD2 on 6 matching bases. The DNA end is a closer match to TRBJ2-1, so the J assignment may be wrong. The receptor was derived from a male donor with esophageal squamous cell carcinoma. Sequenced: esophageal tumor tissue. As DNA, the CDR3 is TGTGCCAGCAGTTTAGGGGGGTGGGGCCTCGAGCAGTTCTCC. Residues: CASSLGGWGLEQFS.